This TCR beta chain derives from a study of OX40 agonist ivuxolimab in advanced cancers. The study's findings and limits: Certain nonresponders likewise exhibited a low normalized T-cell clonal expansion. Averaging showed that CD8+ T cells had more expanded clones than CD4+ did. Clones of CD4+ and CD8+ blood T cells grew by week 6 at doses of 0.1 to 3.0 mg/kg.

TCRdb's copy holds only in-frame clones and misses some; the assay was immunoSEQ multiplex PCR. The sample gives about 98,000 clones, 85% to 95% of which show up once; 0.26% is in the top ten. In the case of this clone: Its antigen is not known.

CDR3 length: 14 residues. The germline gives CDR1 MGHRA, CDR2 YSYEKL. V was trimmed by 3 bases and J by 8 bases, leaving 14 bases between them. The origin of this receptor is an adult with an advanced solid tumor such as melanoma, head and neck, liver or kidney cancer. The specimen was CD4+ or CD8+ T cells sorted from blood, collected in a trial of the OX40 agonist ivuxolimab. The chain combines TRBV4-1 with TRBJ1-5; D not certain. The chain's CDR3 is CASSQIPTDEPQHF. CDR3 bases: TGCGCCAGCAGCCAGATCCCTACTGATGAGCCCCAGCATTTT.